This T cell receptor beta chain was captured in a study of cytomegalovirus exposure and HLA in healthy donors. Trimming took 0 bases from V and 4 from J; bases not matched to a gene: 9. The CDR3 length is 16 residues. In germline, CDR1 is SGDLS, CDR2 YYNGEE. Profiled with immunoSEQ multiplex PCR; TCRdb holds only in-frame clones, not every one. The sample comprises some 150,000 clones, roughly nine tenths of which are singletons, and 0.69% rests with the top ten. The J gene is TRBJ1-1, the V gene TRBV9, with TRBD1 identical over 7 bases. The clonotype originates from a man younger than 30 in good health and CMV-seronegative. Sequencing was done on a sample of PBMCs. CDR3 sequence (DNA): TGTGCCAGCAGCGTAGGGCAGGGGGTTTCCTTCACTGAAGCTTTCTTT. Protein sequence: CASSVGQGVSFTEAFF.